The rows below give T cell receptor beta chains drawn from one sample of a study of T-cell reconstitution after alpha-beta-depleted transplantation in children. TCRdb reprocessed the PCR reads with MiXCR, giving one entry per CDR3 protein. The sample holds approximately 9,400 distinct CDR3 sequences, 17% seen once. The material sequenced was PBMCs, mostly from graft donor cells, taken 60 days after TCRalphabeta/CD19-depleted stem cell transplant. The receptors were sampled from a girl under three years old who had a stem cell transplant for combined immunodeficiency, so the T cells may come from the graft donor. CDR3s include the opening cysteine and the closing phenylalanine or tryptophan. The D gene is left open where the match is weak. Some rows mark clone size as missing; the rest say once, few, many or name a class of expanded clone.

>TRBV20-1|TRBJ2-4|13|TRBD1|few
CSASRQGKNIQYF
TGCAGTGCTAGCAGACAGGGGAAAAACATTCAGTACTTC
>TRBV20-1|TRBJ2-3|18|-|many
CSANHFRCQVLGTDTQYF
TGCAGTGCTAACCACTTCCGCTGTCAAGTCCTTGGTACAGATACGCAGTATTTT
>TRBV4-1|TRBJ1-3|19|-|-
CASSQEASWGRRIVNTIYF
TGCGCCAGCAGCCAAGAAGCAAGTTGGGGGAGAAGAATTGTAAACACCATATATTTT
>TRBV2|TRBJ1-6|13|TRBD1|few
CASTTGWSSALHF
TGTGCCAGCACGACAGGGTGGAGCTCGGCCCTCCACTTT
>TRBV6-2/TRBV6-3|TRBJ2-1|13|TRBD2|-
CASSYSRRLASFF
TGTGCCAGCAGTTACTCGAGGCGACTAGCATCGTTCTTC
>TRBV2|TRBJ2-7|16|TRBD2|many
CASSDPLAGRLDEQYF
TGTGCCAGCAGTGACCCCCTAGCGGGACGCCTGGACGAGCAGTACTTC
>TRBV7-2|TRBJ1-5|14|-|-
CASSSRGGDQPQHF
TGTGCCAGCAGCTCCCGGGGAGGGGACCAGCCCCAGCATTTT
>TRBV12-3/TRBV12-4|TRBJ2-3|14|-|-
CASSLGVMVDTQYF
TGTGCCAGCAGTTTAGGTGTAATGGTAGATACGCAGTATTTT
>TRBV3-1|TRBJ1-2|15|-|many
CASSQPGVANYGYTF
TGTGCCAGCAGCCAACCAGGGGTAGCTAACTATGGCTACACCTTC
>TRBV20-1|TRBJ2-7|16|TRBD2|many
CSARVPRTSGINEQYF
TGCAGTGCTAGAGTCCCCCGGACTAGCGGGATCAACGAGCAGTACTTC
>TRBV7-9|TRBJ2-7|14|-|few
CASSFDDTSYEQYF
TGTGCCAGCAGCTTCGACGACACTTCCTACGAGCAGTACTTC
>TRBV10-3|TRBJ2-7|17|TRBD2|many
CAISETRLAGGSYEQYF
TGTGCCATCAGTGAGACCAGACTAGCGGGAGGGTCGTACGAGCAGTACTTC
>TRBV6-5|TRBJ2-1|15|-|many
CASRRQRNSYNEQFF
TGTGCCAGCAGGAGGCAGCGAAACTCCTACAATGAGCAGTTCTTC
>TRBV24-1|TRBJ2-1|19|-|many
CATSANTPDRRAQHNEQFF
TGTGCCACCAGCGCTAATACACCGGACAGGAGGGCCCAACACAATGAGCAGTTCTTC
>TRBV20-1|TRBJ1-1|13|TRBD1|many
CSALQGAGTEAFF
TGCAGTGCCCTACAGGGGGCGGGCACTGAAGCTTTCTTT
>TRBV29-1|TRBJ1-6|14|-|few
CSVRQSSYNSPLHF
TGCAGCGTTCGACAAAGCTCCTATAATTCACCCCTCCACTTT
>TRBV29-1|TRBJ1-1|13|TRBD1|many
CSVVMVQGAEAFF
TGCAGCGTTGTAATGGTACAGGGGGCTGAAGCTTTCTTT
>TRBV15|TRBJ1-5|13|-|-
CATSSLLNQPQHF
TGTGCCACCAGCAGTCTTCTTAATCAGCCCCAGCATTTT
>TRBV12-3/TRBV12-4|TRBJ1-1|12|TRBD1|many
CASSWTGRKAFF
TGTGCCAGCAGTTGGACAGGGAGGAAAGCTTTCTTT
>TRBV4-3|TRBJ2-2|14|-|-
CASSQEGGTGELFF
TGCGCCAGCAGCCAAGAGGGGGGCACCGGGGAGCTGTTTTTT
>TRBV20-1|TRBJ1-2|12|-|many
CSAITGFYGYTF
TGCAGTGCTATTACCGGTTTCTATGGCTACACCTTC
>TRBV11-1|TRBJ2-1|18|TRBD2|-
CASSLGGLAGVETNEQFF
TGTGCCAGCAGCTTAGGGGGACTAGCGGGAGTAGAAACAAATGAGCAGTTCTTC
>TRBV20-1|TRBJ2-7|14|TRBD2|many
CSASTGGLGYEQYF
TGCAGTGCCTCGACGGGAGGGCTGGGCTACGAGCAGTACTTC